The 31 T cell receptor beta chains given below trace back to one sample, sequenced in a study of cytomegalovirus exposure and HLA in healthy donors. Repertoires were generated with immunoSEQ multiplex PCR, while TCRdb's copy carries only in-frame clones and drops some. The sample has approximately 65,000 clones; just over 95% are singletons. What was sequenced was PBMCs. These receptors came from a woman between 18 and 29 years old in good health and CMV-seropositive.

This chain uses TRBV9 with TRBJ2-1, with 12 bases fitting TRBD1. V lost 0 bases and J lost 1; bases outside the gene matches: 8. The CDR3 is made up of 19 amino acids. CDR1 is SGDLS and CDR2 is YYNGEE in the germline V gene. The CDR3: CASSVVGTGGEGSYNEQFF. The CDR3 region has the DNA TGTGCCAGCAGCGTAGTGGGGACAGGGGGCGAAGGGTCCTACAATGAGCAGTTCTTC.

V is TRBV11-3 and J is TRBJ2-7; TRBD1 matches 8 bases. The ends lost 2 bases at V and 4 bases at J; junction bases unmatched: 7. The CDR3 has 15 amino acids. Germline V lookup: CDR1 SGHNT, CDR2 YENEEA. The CDR3, as DNA: TGTGCCAGCAGCTTAATAGGGACAGGCTCTTACGAGCAGTACTTC. Its translation is CASSLIGTGSYEQYF.

This sequence joins TRBV7-9 and TRBJ2-1, with 11 positions matching TRBD2. Germline V gene sequence: CDR1 SEHNR, CDR2 FQNEAQ (reference sequence). The ends lost 6 bases at V and 4 bases at J; junction bases unmatched: 2. This CDR3 is 14 amino acids long. CDR3 sequence: CASRTSGVYNEQFF. CDR3 nucleotides: TGTGCCAGCAGGACTAGCGGGGTGTACAATGAGCAGTTCTTC. The full variable domain, in which reference TRBV7-9 and TRBJ2-1 provide the parts outside the CDR3, is DTGVSQNPRHKITKRGQNVTFRCDPISEHNRLYWYRQTLGQGPEFLTYFQNEAQLEKSRLLSDRFSAERPKGSFSTLEIQRTEQGDSAMYLCASRTSGVYNEQFFGPGTRLTVL.

The chain joins TRBV27 to TRBJ2-3; TRBD2 is a possible D gene (6 bases). CDR1 is MNHEY and CDR2 is SMNVEV in the germline V gene (reference sequence). V was clipped by 6 bases and J by 0 bases, with 13 bases between them. The CDR3 contains 15 residues. CDR3: CASSLGGLSTDTQYF. As DNA, the CDR3 is TGTGCCAGCAGCCTGGGGGGACTTAGCACAGATACGCAGTATTTT.

The gene calls are TRBV5-5 and TRBJ1-1; no firm D call. The CDR3 length is 13 residues. V dropped 1 base and J dropped 1 base, with 5 bases sitting between them. Germline V gene data show CDR1 as SGHKS and CDR2 as YYEKEE (reference sequence). The DNA of the CDR3 is TGTGCCAGCAGCTTGTTTCAGAACACTGAAGCTTTCTTT. This codes for CASSLFQNTEAFF.

V gene TRBV2 combines with J gene TRBJ2-1, with TRBD2 matching over 11 bases. J was trimmed by 1 base and V by 4 bases; bases with no gene match: 9. The germline V gene encodes CDR1 SNHLY and CDR2 FYNNEI. The CDR3 contains 18 residues. The CDR3 DNA is TGTGCCAGCAGTGTGGATAAAGGGACTAGCGGTTCCTACAATGAGCAGTTCTTC. Its protein is CASSVDKGTSGSYNEQFF. The variable domain in full, with the rest retrieved from reference TRBV2 and TRBJ2-1, is EPEVTQTPSHQVTQMGQEVILRCVPISNHLYFYWYRQILGQKVEFLVSFYNNEISEKSEIFDDQFSVERPDGSNFTLKIRSTKLEDSAMYFCASSVDKGTSGSYNEQFFGPGTRLTVL.

Here the CDR3 reads CASSPVVIAGFNEQFF. CDR3 sequence (DNA): TGCGCCAGCAGCCCGGTTGTGATAGCGGGATTCAATGAGCAGTTCTTC. The genes are TRBV5-1 and TRBJ2-1, with 8 bases that match TRBD2. CDR3 length: 16 residues. The V gene end was trimmed by 4 bases and the J gene end by 6 bases; junction bases not matched to a gene: 12. CDR1 is SGHRS, CDR2 YFSETQ, per germline.

V and J are TRBV6-1 and TRBJ2-1, with TRBD2 identical over 8 bases. The CDR3 length is 17 residues. Per the germline V gene, CDR1 is MNHNS and CDR2 is SASEGT. V lost 1 base to trimming and J lost 4 bases; unmatched junction nucleotides: 9. The CDR3 spells CASSEDPSGSLYNEQFF. DNA of the CDR3: TGTGCCAGCAGTGAAGACCCCAGCGGGAGTTTGTACAATGAGCAGTTCTTC.

The rearrangement uses TRBV5-1 and TRBJ2-5; 7 positions match TRBD2. J lost 3 bases, V lost 3 bases, and 8 bases had no gene match. Germline loops: CDR1 SGHRS, CDR2 YFSETQ. This CDR3 has 15 residues. CDR3 nucleotide sequence: TGCGCCAGCAGCTCACCTCTAGCGGCAAAAGAGACCCAGTACTTC. Protein product: CASSSPLAAKETQYF.

This chain joins TRBV9 and TRBJ2-7; TRBD1 matches at 9 bases. The CDR3 is 13 residues long. J gave up 5 bases and V 4 bases, and 4 bases lay outside the gene matches. Germline loops: CDR1 SGDLS, CDR2 YYNGEE. CDR3 sequence: CASSRGQGNEQYF. The CDR3, as DNA: TGTGCCAGCAGCAGGGGACAGGGCAACGAGCAGTACTTC.

The chain combines TRBV4-1 with TRBJ2-3, with TRBD2 matching 7 bases. With 2 bases clipped from V and 4 bases from J, the junction kept 3 bases outside the gene matches. The germline V gene encodes CDR1 MGHRA and CDR2 YSYEKL. The CDR3 covers 14 residues. The CDR3 region is CASSQTSDPDTQYF. In nucleotides, the CDR3 is TGCGCCAGCAGCCAAACTAGCGACCCAGATACGCAGTATTTT.

The V and J genes are TRBV10-3 and TRBJ2-3; possibly TRBD2 for D (6 bases). The V end was cut by 10 bases, the J end by 1 base, with 12 bases between. The CDR3 length is 13 residues. Germline loops: CDR1 ENHRY, CDR2 SYGVKD. CDR3 sequence (DNA): TGTGCCAGCTCAACGGGGGGCACAGATACGCAGTATTTT. It translates to CASSTGGTDTQYF.

CDR3 region: CASRGTSGSGVNGEQFF. In DNA, the CDR3 is TGTGCTTCACGGGGGACTAGCGGGAGTGGGGTGAACGGTGAGCAGTTCTTC. The V gene is TRBV25-1, the J gene TRBJ2-1; the match to TRBD2 covers 14 bases. The germline V gene encodes CDR1 MGHDK and CDR2 SYGVNS. This CDR3 is 17 amino acids long.

This chain uses TRBV7-2 with TRBJ2-3, with TRBD2 matching 11 bases. This CDR3 has 16 residues. The germline CDR1 and CDR2 sequences are SGHTA and FQGNSA. J lost 3 bases, V lost 5 bases, and 7 bases had no gene match. The CDR3 region has the DNA TGTGCCAGCAGCCCCGGGACTAGCGGTAGAACAGATACGCAGTATTTT. As protein: CASSPGTSGRTDTQYF.

The gene calls are TRBV5-1 and TRBJ1-3; 9 bases fit TRBD1. Trimming removed 3 bases from V and 1 base from J; junction bases left unmatched: 5. The germline CDR1 and CDR2 sequences are SGHRS and YFSETQ. CDR3 length equals 16 residues. The DNA for the CDR3 is TGCGCCAGCAGCTCACAGGGGGCGACTTCTGGAAACACCATATATTTT. It translates to CASSSQGATSGNTIYF.

About this clone: One end of the junction does not line up with germline, which may come from a read error. The rearrangement uses TRBV7-8 and TRBJ2-7, with 8 bases lining up with TRBD2. Germline V lookup: CDR1 SGHVS, CDR2 FQNEAQ. The CDR3 loop spans 15 amino acids. The CDR3 loop is CASSPLGLGIGEQHF. Written as DNA, the CDR3 is TGTGCCAGCAGCCCCCTGGGACTAGGAATTGGCGAGCAGCACTTC.

The gene calls are TRBV27 and TRBJ2-7; TRBD2 is a possible D gene (5 bases). The CDR3 has 14 amino acids. Between the trimmed V and J ends, which lost 5 bases and 0 bases, there was a span of 11 bases. In germline, CDR1 is MNHEY, CDR2 SMNVEV (reference sequence). CDR3 sequence reads: CASSPRRSSYEQYF. The DNA for the CDR3 is TGTGCCAGCAGTCCCCGGAGGAGCTCCTACGAGCAGTACTTC.

This clone showed up just once. The chain couples TRBV19 to TRBJ2-5; TRBD2 aligns across 7 bases. Trimming cost V 4 bases and J 5 bases; bases outside gene matches: 4. The germline V gene has CDR1 LNHDA and CDR2 SQIVND (reference sequence). The CDR3 runs to 13 residues. The CDR3 coding sequence is TGTGCCAGTAGTAATTTGGGGGGGGAGACCCAGTACTTC. Amino acids: CASSNLGGETQYF.

V and J are TRBV23-1 and TRBJ2-1; D ambiguous. TRBV23-1 is recorded as an ORF, its role being uncertain. V lost 2 bases, J lost 8 bases, and 13 bases lay in between. The CDR3 totals 14 residues. This CDR3 is CASSQRGDVHEQFF. In DNA, the CDR3 is TGCGCCAGCAGTCAACGAGGCGACGTCCATGAGCAGTTCTTC.

V gene TRBV11-1 combines with J gene TRBJ2-7; TRBD1 is a possible D gene (6 bases). The CDR3 is 15 amino acids. Trimming took off 1 base at V and 4 bases at J, with 14 bases between the two ends. Germline CDR1 and CDR2: SGHAT and FQDESV (reference sequence). The CDR3 loop is CASSLVAGDKYEQYF. The CDR3 coding sequence is TGTGCCAGCAGCTTAGTTGCAGGGGACAAATACGAGCAGTACTTC.

This chain uses TRBV29-1 with TRBJ1-1; D might be TRBD1 (5 bases). Trimming stripped 4 bases from V and 0 bases from J, with 21 bases between. CDR3 length: 17 amino acids. Germline V gives CDR1 SQVTM, CDR2 ANQGSEA. The CDR3 sequence: CSVVVQTGGYLNTEAFF. CDR3 in DNA: TGCAGCGTTGTTGTTCAGACCGGGGGGTACCTGAACACTGAAGCTTTCTTT.

This clone is hyperexpanded. The rearrangement uses TRBV13 and TRBJ2-1; 7 nucleotides align to TRBD2. The V and J ends lost 6 bases and 0 bases, in that order; junction bases with no gene match: 8. This CDR3 contains 16 residues. CDR1 is PRHDT, CDR2 FYEKMQ, per germline (reference sequence). CDR3 bases: TGTGCCAGCAGTCAAAGCGGGACCCACTCCTACAATGAGCAGTTCTTC. It codes for CASSQSGTHSYNEQFF. The whole variable domain, filled in from reference TRBV13 and TRBJ2-1, reads AAGVIQSPRHLIKEKRETATLKCYPIPRHDTVYWYQQGPGQDPQFLISFYEKMQSDKGSIPDRFSAQQFSDYHSELNMSSLELGDSALYFCASSQSGTHSYNEQFFGPGTRLTVL.

The rearrangement uses TRBV6-1 and TRBJ2-1, with 9 bases matching TRBD2. Germline V CDR1 and CDR2: MNHNS, SASEGT. This CDR3 spans 16 amino acids. The J segment lost 7 bases and the V segment lost 1 base, leaving 8 bases of the junction unmatched. DNA for the CDR3: TGTGCCAGCAGTGAAGGTTTTAGCGGGAGTGGAAATGAGCAGTTCTTC. Amino acids: CASSEGFSGSGNEQFF.

The rearrangement links TRBV4-3 to TRBJ2-7; TRBD1 matches at 9 bases. This CDR3 contains 16 residues. Germline CDR1 is LGHNA and CDR2 is YSLEER. With 3 bases clipped from V and 4 bases from J, the junction kept 10 bases outside the gene matches. Here the CDR3 DNA reads TGCGCCAGCAGCCATAATTCCGGGACAGGGATATACGAGCAGTACTTC. Its protein is CASSHNSGTGIYEQYF.

The chain employs TRBV6-6 and TRBJ1-5; 10 bases line up with TRBD1. Trimming cost V 5 bases and J 6 bases; bases outside gene matches: 4. Germline V gene lookup returns CDR1 MNHNY and CDR2 SVGAGI (reference sequence). The CDR3 runs to 14 residues. In DNA form, the CDR3 reads TGTGCCAGCAGTGAGACAGGGGGCACTCAGCCCCAGCATTTT. Translating gives CASSETGGTQPQHF.

This rearrangement joins TRBV30 to TRBJ2-2, with D uncertain. Germline V gene sequence: CDR1 GTSNPN, CDR2 SVGIG (reference sequence). V was trimmed by 4 bases and J by 8 bases, leaving 5 bases between them. This CDR3 is built from 10 residues. Here the CDR3 reads CAWKLGELFF. The CDR3 region has the DNA TGTGCCTGGAAGCTTGGGGAGCTGTTTTTT.

In its sample, this clone was seen once. The gene calls are TRBV7-2 and TRBJ2-7, with 9 positions matching TRBD2. This CDR3 has 14 amino acids. V trimming: 2 bases; J trimming: 6 bases; junction bases outside the gene matches: 5. Germline CDR1 reads SGHTA; CDR2 reads FQGNSA. Written as DNA, the CDR3 is TGTGCCAGCAGCTTAACCGGGACTAGCATCGAGCAGTACTTC. Translated, it gives CASSLTGTSIEQYF.

The chain links TRBV4-3 to TRBJ2-1; tentative D call: TRBD2 (6 bases). V lost 4 bases, J lost 3 bases, and 19 bases lay in between. Germline assignment: CDR1 LGHNA and CDR2 YSLEER. The length of the CDR3 is 17 residues. CDR3 sequence reads: CASSPAGGGVVYNEQFF. The CDR3 DNA is TGCGCCAGCAGCCCGGCGGGTGGCGGGGTCGTCTACAATGAGCAGTTCTTC.

The chain is built from TRBV9 and TRBJ1-3, with 8 bases that match TRBD1. The V gene's germline CDR1 is SGDLS and CDR2 YYNGEE. CDR3 length: 16 residues. V was pared by 0 bases and J by 3 bases, with 5 bases of the junction left unmatched. The CDR3: CASSVAQGALGNTIYF. The DNA of the CDR3 is TGTGCCAGCAGCGTAGCCCAGGGGGCGCTTGGAAACACCATATATTTT.

The V and J genes are TRBV11-2 and TRBJ1-2; a weak D match, TRBD1 (6 bases). Germline V CDR1 and CDR2: SGHAT, FQNNGV. V lost 4 bases and J lost 2, with 8 bases in between. The CDR3 is made up of 13 amino acids. The CDR3 coding sequence is TGTGCCAGCAGCTCAGGACAGAACTATGGCTACACCTTC. Encoded protein: CASSSGQNYGYTF.

This chain connects TRBV19 to TRBJ2-5; D may be TRBD2 (5 bases). Germline V gene sequence: CDR1 LNHDA, CDR2 SQIVND (reference sequence). This CDR3 region has 15 residues. V lost 1 base, J lost 1 base, and 10 bases lay in between. CDR3: CASSIGGLAQETQYF. CDR3 nucleotides: TGTGCCAGTAGTATAGGAGGGCTAGCCCAAGAGACCCAGTACTTC.